This T cell receptor beta chain is drawn from a study of molecular identifiers for immune sequencing clone quantification. General study findings and limits: Clonotypes surpassing 20 RNA copies contained over 98% of effector molecules, versus under 1% in naive cells.

TCRdb analysed the PCR reads with MiXCR anew, one entry per CDR3 protein. Of more than 10,000 distinct CDR3 sequences listed, roughly 15% are singletons. This clonotype was observed a handful of times. What it binds is not known. The germline V and J ends were trimmed by 4 bases and 3 bases, with 17 bases remaining between them. The germline V gene has CDR1 SGHRS and CDR2 YFSETQ. The CDR3 has 16 amino acids. The genes are TRBV5-1 and TRBJ2-1; a possible D gene is TRBD1 (6 bases). The material sequenced was naive CD8+ T cells from blood, with Jurkat cell RNA spiked in. Subset: FACS-sorted CD8+CD4-CCR7+CD45RA+ naive T cells. This sequence originates from a human donor in good health. Some libraries in this study had Jurkat cell RNA spiked in. DNA of the CDR3: TGCGCCAGCAGCATGGACAGCGGAATATACTACAATGAGCAGTTCTTC. This codes for CASSMDSGIYYNEQFF.